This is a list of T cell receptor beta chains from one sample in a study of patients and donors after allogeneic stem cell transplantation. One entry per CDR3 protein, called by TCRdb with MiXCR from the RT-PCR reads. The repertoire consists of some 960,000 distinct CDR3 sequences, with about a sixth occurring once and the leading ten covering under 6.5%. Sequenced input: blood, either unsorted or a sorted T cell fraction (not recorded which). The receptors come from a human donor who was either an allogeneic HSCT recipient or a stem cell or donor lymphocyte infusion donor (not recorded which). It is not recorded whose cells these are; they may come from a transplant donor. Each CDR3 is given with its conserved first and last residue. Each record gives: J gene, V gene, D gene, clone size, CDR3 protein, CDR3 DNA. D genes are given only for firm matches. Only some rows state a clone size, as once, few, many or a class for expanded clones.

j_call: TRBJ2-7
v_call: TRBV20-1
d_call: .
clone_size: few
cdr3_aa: CSARLSRQREQYF
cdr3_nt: TGCAGTGCTAGATTGTCCCGCCAGCGCGAGCAGTACTTC

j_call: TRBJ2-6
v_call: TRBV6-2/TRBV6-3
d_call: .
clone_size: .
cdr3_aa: CASSWWTVSSGANVLTF
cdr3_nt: TGTGCCAGCAGTTGGTGGACGGTTTCCTCTGGGGCCAACGTCCTGACTTTC

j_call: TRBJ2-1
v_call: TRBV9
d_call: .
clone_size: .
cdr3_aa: CASSAKVSQPYNEQFF
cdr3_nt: TGTGCCAGCAGCGCAAAAGTGTCGCAACCCTACAATGAGCAGTTCTTC

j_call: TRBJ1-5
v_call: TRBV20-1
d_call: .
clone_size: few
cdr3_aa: CSASQSFPNSNQPQHF
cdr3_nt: TGCAGTGCTAGTCAATCCTTCCCTAATAGCAATCAGCCCCAGCATTTT

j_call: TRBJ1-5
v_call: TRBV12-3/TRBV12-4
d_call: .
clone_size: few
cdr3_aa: CASSLKGVNQPQHF
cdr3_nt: TGTGCCAGCAGTTTAAAGGGGGTCAATCAGCCCCAGCATTTT

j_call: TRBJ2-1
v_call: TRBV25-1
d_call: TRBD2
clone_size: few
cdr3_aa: CASSRAGVLLPGSEQFF
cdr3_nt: TGTGCCAGCAGCAGAGCGGGAGTTCTTCTTCCGGGGAGTGAGCAGTTCTTC

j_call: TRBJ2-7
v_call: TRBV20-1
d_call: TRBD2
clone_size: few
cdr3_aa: CSARIFWSGSSYEQYF
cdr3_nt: TGCAGTGCTAGAATCTTTTGGAGCGGGAGCTCCTACGAGCAGTACTTC

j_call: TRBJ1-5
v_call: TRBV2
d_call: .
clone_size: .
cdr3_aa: CASSGTPNQPQHF
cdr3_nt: TGTGCCAGCAGTGGAACCCCGAATCAGCCCCAGCATTTT

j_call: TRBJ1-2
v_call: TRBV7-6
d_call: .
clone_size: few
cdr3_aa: CASSSLVGQVNYGYTF
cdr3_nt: TGTGCCAGCAGTTCCCTAGTTGGGCAGGTTAACTATGGCTACACCTTC

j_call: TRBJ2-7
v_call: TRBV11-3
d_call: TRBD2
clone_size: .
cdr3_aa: CASSATTGTSYGEQYF
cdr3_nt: TGTGCCAGCAGCGCGACCACCGGGACTAGTTATGGCGAGCAGTACTTC

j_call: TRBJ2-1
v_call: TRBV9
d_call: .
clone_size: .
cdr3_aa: CASSVDGGSYNEQFF
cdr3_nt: TGTGCCAGCAGCGTAGATGGTGGCTCCTACAATGAGCAGTTCTTC

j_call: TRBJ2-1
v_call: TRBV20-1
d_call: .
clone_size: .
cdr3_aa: CSASTHNEQFF
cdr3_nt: TGCAGTGCTAGTACTCACAATGAGCAGTTCTTC

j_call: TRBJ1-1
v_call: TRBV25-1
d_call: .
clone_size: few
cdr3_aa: CASSETGLGGAFF
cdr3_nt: TGTGCCAGCAGTGAAACAGGGTTGGGGGGGGCTTTCTTT

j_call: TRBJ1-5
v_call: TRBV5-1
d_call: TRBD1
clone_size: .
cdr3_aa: CASSDGTGHNQPQHF
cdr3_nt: TGCGCCAGCAGCGACGGGACAGGGCATAATCAGCCCCAGCATTTT

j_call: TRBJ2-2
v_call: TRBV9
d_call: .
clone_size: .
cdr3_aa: CASSARDINTGELFF
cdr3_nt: TGTGCCAGCAGCGCGCGGGACATTAACACCGGGGAGCTGTTTTTT

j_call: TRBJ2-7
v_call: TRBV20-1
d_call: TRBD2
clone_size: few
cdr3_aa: CSARSGRSYEQYF
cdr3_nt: TGCAGTGCTAGATCCGGGAGGTCCTACGAGCAGTACTTC

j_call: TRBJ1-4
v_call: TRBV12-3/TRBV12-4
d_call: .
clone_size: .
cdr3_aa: CASSLLYGHEKLFF
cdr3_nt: TGTGCCAGCAGTTTACTCTACGGGCATGAAAAACTGTTTTTT